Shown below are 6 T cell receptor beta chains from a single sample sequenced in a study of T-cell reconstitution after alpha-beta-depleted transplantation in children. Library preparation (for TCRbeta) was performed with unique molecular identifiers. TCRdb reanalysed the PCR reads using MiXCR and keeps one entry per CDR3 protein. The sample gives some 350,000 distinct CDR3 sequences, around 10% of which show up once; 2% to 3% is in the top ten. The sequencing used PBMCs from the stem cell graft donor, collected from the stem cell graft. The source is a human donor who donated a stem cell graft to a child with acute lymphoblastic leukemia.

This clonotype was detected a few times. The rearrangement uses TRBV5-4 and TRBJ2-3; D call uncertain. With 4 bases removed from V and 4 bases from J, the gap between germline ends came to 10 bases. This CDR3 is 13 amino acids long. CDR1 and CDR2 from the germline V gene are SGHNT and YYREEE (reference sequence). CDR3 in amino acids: CASSTGWADTQYF. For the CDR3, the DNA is TGTGCCAGCAGCACTGGGTGGGCAGATACGCAGTATTTT.

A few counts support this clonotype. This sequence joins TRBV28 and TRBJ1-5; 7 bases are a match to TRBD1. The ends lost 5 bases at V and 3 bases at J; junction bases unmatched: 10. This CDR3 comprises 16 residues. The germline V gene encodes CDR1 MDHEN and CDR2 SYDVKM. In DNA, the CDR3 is TGTGCCAGCAGTCGCATCGGGACAGAATACAATCAGCCCCAGCATTTT. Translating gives CASSRIGTEYNQPQHF. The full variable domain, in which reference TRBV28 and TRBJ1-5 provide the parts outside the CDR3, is DVKVTQSSRYLVKRTGEKVFLECVQDMDHENMFWYRQDPGLGLRLIYFSYDVKMKEKGDIPEGYSVSREKKERFSLILESASTNQTSMYLCASSRIGTEYNQPQHFGDGTRLSIL.

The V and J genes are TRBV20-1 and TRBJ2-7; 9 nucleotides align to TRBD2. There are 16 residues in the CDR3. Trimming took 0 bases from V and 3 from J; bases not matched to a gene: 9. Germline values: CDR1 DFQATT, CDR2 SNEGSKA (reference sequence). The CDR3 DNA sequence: TGCAGTGCTAGAGACCGCGAGCGGGAGGATGGCTACGAGCAGTACTTC. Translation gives CSARDREREDGYEQYF.

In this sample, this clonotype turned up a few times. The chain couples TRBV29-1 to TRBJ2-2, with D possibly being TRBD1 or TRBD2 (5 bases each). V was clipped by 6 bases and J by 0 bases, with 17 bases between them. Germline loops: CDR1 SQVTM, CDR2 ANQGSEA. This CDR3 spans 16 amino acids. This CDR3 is CSVQPVEDTNTGELFF. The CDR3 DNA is TGCAGCGTCCAACCCGTGGAGGACACGAACACCGGGGAGCTGTTTTTT.

The CDR3 sequence is CASSYTSGSYEQYF. The CDR3 DNA follows: TGTGCCAGCAGCTACACTAGCGGGAGCTACGAGCAGTACTTC. The chain carries TRBV7-6 and TRBJ2-7, with 11 bases lining up with TRBD2. This CDR3 has 14 residues. V was clipped by 4 bases and J by 3 bases; unmatched bases: 2. Germline-derived CDR1 and CDR2 are SGHVS and FNYEAQ.

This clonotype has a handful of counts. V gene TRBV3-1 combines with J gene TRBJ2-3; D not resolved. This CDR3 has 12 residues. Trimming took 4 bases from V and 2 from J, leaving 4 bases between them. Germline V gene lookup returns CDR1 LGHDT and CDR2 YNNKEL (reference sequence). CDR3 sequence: CASSPATDTQYF. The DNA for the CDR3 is TGTGCCAGCAGCCCGGCCACAGATACGCAGTATTTT.